This T cell receptor beta chain was observed in a study of Graves' ophthalmopathy and Graves' hyperthyroidism. Orbital computed tomography and thyroid ultrasound, along with TRAb, serum thyroxine and clinical symptoms, underpinned diagnosis. A roughly 9.3 ml volume of fresh peripheral blood provided the PBMCs. CDR3 size: 14 residues. Per the germline V gene, CDR1 is LGHNT and CDR2 is FRNRAP. V shed 5 bases and J shed 1 base, with 11 bases lying between them. Amplification from RNA transcripts yielded the TCR beta CDR3 regions. Second-round multiplex PCR came after first-round RT-PCR with HTBI primers. TCRdb used MiXCR to reprocess the multiplex PCR reads, holding one entry per CDR3 protein. This sample has roughly 380,000 distinct CDR3 sequences, with 15% found just once. This clonotype has ten or more counts. Its antigen is not identified. General study points: Classification of ophthalmopathy versus stable hyperthyroidism by a 13-signature model yielded 85% to 90% sensitivity and around 76% specificity. Most thyroid clonotypes with frequency above 0.001 were detected in blood too.

The receptor was isolated from a woman in her late teens or twenties with stable Graves' hyperthyroidism. Material: peripheral blood. The chain joins TRBV12-5 to TRBJ2-5; TRBD1 or TRBD2 may be the D gene (5 bases each). The CDR3 sequence: CASGQGRLQETQYF. For the CDR3, the DNA is TGTGCTAGTGGTCAGGGACGGCTCCAAGAGACCCAGTACTTC. Variable domain in full (rest from reference TRBV12-5 and TRBJ2-5): DARVTQTPRHKVTEMGQEVTMRCQPILGHNTVFWYRQTMMQGLELLAYFRNRAPLDDSGMPKDRFSAEMPDATLATLKIQPSEPRDSAVYFCASGQGRLQETQYFGPGTRLLVL.